This T cell receptor beta chain was captured by sequencing in a study of blood T cell repertoires in COVID-19. Study-wide context: Sites in the United States, Italy and Spain provided acute and convalescent COVID-19 samples. Sources were T cells, B-cell-depleted T cells, or PBMCs; the material itself was cDNA or gDNA.

Germline V gives CDR1 SGHVS, CDR2 FQNEAQ. V lost 5 bases and J lost 2, with 13 bases in between. The CDR3 spans 14 residues. As handled by the study authors: Nucleated cell number was recorded as an estimate derived from reference gene primer amplification. Generated by immunoSEQ multiplex PCR, the TCRdb table keeps only in-frame clones and is missing some. V and J calls and clone size are those listed in that table; D and trimming were worked out from the DNA. The sample has about 200,000 clones, around 90% seen once. This receptor was identified in a man aged 60 to 75 who had recovered from COVID-19. Sequenced input: peripheral blood. The chain couples TRBV7-8 to TRBJ2-7, with TRBD1 as a possible D gene (6 bases). The CDR3 here is CASSPDRATYEQYF. The CDR3 nucleotides are TGTGCCAGCAGCCCGGACAGAGCAACCTACGAGCAGTACTTC.